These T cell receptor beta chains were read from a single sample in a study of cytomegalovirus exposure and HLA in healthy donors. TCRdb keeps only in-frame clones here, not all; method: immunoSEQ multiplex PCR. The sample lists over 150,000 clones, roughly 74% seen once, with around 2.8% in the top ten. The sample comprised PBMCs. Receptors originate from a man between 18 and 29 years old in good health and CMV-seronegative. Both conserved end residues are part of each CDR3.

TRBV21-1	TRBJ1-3	CASSRGQGDSGNTIYF
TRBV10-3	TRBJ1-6	CAIKRDNNSPLHF
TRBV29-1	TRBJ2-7	CSVAGRAGSYEQYF
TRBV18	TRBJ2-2	CASSPTGQGIGELFF
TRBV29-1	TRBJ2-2	CSVSRTGELFF
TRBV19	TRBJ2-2	CASSLRGGRPGELFF
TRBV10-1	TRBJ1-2	CASSDPGTGLDGYTF
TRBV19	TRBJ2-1	CASSIEAATARIYNEQFF
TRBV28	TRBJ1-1	CASSRRQTEAFF
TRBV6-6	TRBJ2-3	CASTTQLALGTDTQYF
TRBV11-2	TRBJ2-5	CASSSGTSGGAGETQYF
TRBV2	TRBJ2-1	CASSESPSGGATVQFF
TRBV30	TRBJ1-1	CAWSVRGRPNTEAFF
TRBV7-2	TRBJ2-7	CASSVSGGSYEQYF
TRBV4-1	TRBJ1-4	CASSQPGTGPEKLFF
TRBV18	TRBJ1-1	CASSPKRQNTEAFF
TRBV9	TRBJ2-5	CASSSDLAGGKTQYF
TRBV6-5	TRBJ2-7	CASSYRGGSSYEQYF
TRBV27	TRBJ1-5	CASSLGASNQPQHF
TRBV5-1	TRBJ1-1	CASSPAGDNTEAFF
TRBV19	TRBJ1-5	CASRLQGTSNQPQHF
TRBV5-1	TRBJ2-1	CASTPQGQIYNEQFF
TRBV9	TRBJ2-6	CASTRRGQRSGANGLTF
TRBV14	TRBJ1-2	CASSQDPSFSGGNGYTF
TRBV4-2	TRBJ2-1	CASSQESRGVLGEQFF
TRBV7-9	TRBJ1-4	CASSRQGINEKLFF
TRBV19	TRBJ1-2	CASSPGRQGNYGYTF
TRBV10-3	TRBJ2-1	CAISESPRGEQFF
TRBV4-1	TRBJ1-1	CASSQGTQYMNTEAFF
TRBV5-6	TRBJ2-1	CASSVLSGGGGEQFF
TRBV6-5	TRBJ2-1	CASSYGGGASYNEQFF
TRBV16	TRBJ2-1	CASSPWTGPNEQFF
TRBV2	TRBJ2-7	CASSELPASSYEQYF
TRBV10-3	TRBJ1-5	CAISEATGSQQPQHF
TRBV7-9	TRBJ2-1	CASSSKLAGGKHNEQFF